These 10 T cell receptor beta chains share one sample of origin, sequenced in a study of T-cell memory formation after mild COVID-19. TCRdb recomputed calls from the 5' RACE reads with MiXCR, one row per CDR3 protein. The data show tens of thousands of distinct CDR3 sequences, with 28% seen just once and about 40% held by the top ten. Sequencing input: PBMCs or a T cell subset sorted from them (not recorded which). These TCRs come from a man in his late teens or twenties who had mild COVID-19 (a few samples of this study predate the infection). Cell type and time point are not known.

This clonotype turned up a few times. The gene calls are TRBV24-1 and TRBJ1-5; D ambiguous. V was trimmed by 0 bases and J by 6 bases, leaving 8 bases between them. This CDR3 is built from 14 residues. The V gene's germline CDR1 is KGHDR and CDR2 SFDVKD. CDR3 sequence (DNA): TGTGCCACCAGTGATTTGCAATCAGGTCAGCCCCAGCATTTT. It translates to CATSDLQSGQPQHF.

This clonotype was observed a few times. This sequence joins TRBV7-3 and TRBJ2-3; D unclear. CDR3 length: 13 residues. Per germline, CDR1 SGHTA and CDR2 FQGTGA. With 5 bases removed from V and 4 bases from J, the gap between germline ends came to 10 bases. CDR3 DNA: TGTGCCAGCAGCCCCGATCCCCCAGATACGCAGTATTTT. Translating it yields CASSPDPPDTQYF.

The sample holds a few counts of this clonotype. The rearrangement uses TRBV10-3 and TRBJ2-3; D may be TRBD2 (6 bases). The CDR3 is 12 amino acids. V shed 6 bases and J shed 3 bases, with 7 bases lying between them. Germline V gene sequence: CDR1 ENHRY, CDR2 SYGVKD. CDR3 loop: CAIREGTDTQYF. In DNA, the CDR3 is TGTGCCATCAGGGAGGGTACAGATACGCAGTATTTT.

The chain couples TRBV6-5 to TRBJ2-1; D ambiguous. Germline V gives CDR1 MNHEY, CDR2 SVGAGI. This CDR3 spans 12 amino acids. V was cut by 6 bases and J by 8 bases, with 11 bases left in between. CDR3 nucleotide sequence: TGTGCCAGCAGCCATGGTAGCCATGAGCAGTTCTTC. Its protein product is CASSHGSHEQFF.

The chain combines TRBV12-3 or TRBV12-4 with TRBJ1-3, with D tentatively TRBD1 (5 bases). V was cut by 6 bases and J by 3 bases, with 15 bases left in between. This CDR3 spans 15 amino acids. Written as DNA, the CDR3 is TGTGCCAGCAGCCTAGGGGTTATCTTTGGAAACACCATATATTTT. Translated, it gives CASSLGVIFGNTIYF.

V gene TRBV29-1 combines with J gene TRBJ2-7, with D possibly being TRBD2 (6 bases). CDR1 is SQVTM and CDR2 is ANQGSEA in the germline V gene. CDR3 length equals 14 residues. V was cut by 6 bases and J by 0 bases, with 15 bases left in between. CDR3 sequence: CSVGGGESSYEQYF. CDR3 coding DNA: TGCAGCGTCGGGGGTGGCGAAAGCTCCTACGAGCAGTACTTC.

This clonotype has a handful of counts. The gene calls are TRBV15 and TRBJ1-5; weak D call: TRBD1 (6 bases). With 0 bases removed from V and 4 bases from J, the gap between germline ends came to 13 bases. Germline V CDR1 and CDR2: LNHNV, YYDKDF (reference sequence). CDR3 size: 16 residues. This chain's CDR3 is CATSRDRTGRNQPQHF. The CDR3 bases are TGTGCCACCAGCAGAGATCGTACAGGGCGGAATCAGCCCCAGCATTTT.

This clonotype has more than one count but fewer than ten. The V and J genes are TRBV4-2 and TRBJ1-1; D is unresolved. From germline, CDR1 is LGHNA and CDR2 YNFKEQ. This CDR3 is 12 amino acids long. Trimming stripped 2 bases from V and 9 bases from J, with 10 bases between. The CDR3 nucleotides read TGTGCCAGCAGCCAATCCATGGTCCAAGCTTTCTTT. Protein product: CASSQSMVQAFF.

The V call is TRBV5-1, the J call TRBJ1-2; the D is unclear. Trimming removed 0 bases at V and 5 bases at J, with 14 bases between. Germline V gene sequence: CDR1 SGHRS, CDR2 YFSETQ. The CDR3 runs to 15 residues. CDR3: CASSLEGEGSYGYTF. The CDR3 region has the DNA TGCGCCAGCAGCTTGGAGGGTGAAGGGTCTTATGGCTACACCTTC.

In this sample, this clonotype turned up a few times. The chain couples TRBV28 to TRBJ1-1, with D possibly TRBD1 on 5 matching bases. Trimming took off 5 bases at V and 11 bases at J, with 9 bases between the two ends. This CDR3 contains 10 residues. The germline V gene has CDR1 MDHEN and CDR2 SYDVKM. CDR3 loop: CASSLGVAFF. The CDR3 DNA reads TGTGCCAGCAGTCTAGGGGTGGCTTTCTTT. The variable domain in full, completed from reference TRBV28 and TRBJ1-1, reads DVKVTQSSRYLVKRTGEKVFLECVQDMDHENMFWYRQDPGLGLRLIYFSYDVKMKEKGDIPEGYSVSREKKERFSLILESASTNQTSMYLCASSLGVAFFGQGTRLTVV.